The next 32 T cell receptor beta chains were all read from a single sample in a study of CD8 T cells in Susac syndrome. The RNA, 0.5 to 1 ug, was put through reverse transcription using random hexamers. TCRdb re-called the immunoSEQ multiplex PCR reads with MiXCR, one entry per CDR3 protein. The table lists roughly 190,000 distinct CDR3 sequences, approximately 94% of them singletons, with approximately 0.098% in the top ten. The sequenced sample consisted of CD4+ T cells from PBMCs. The origin of the receptors is a human donor in good health.

The chain has TRBV28 and TRBJ1-1, with D maybe TRBD1 (6 bases). Germline V gene data show CDR1 as MDHEN and CDR2 as SYDVKM. CDR3 size: 15 residues. The ends were cut back, 5 bases at V and 1 base at J, with 14 bases in the middle. CDR3 nucleotides: TGTGCCAGCAGTCCCCAGGGGAGCCCGAACACTGAAGCTTTCTTT. Its translation is CASSPQGSPNTEAFF.

The chain joins TRBV5-1 to TRBJ2-3; tentative D call: TRBD1 (5 bases). Trimming left V 0 bases short and J 4 bases short, with 9 bases between. Germline CDR1 SGHRS, CDR2 YFSETQ. The CDR3 length is 14 residues. The CDR3 DNA follows: TGCGCCAGCAGCTTGGTAAGGGGCGCAGATACGCAGTATTTT. Translating it yields CASSLVRGADTQYF.

The chain uses TRBV15 and TRBJ2-5; D gene ambiguous. The germline CDR1 and CDR2 sequences are LNHNV and YYDKDF (reference sequence). This CDR3 has 12 amino acids. V was pared by 4 bases and J by 0 bases, with 3 bases between. CDR3 protein: CATSKYQETQYF. In nucleotides, the CDR3 is TGTGCCACCAGCAAGTACCAAGAGACCCAGTACTTC.

The rearrangement joins TRBV12-3 or TRBV12-4 to TRBJ1-6; D not certain. Trimming left V 5 bases short and J 11 bases short, with 10 bases between. CDR3 length: 12 residues. In DNA, the CDR3 is TGTGCCAGCAGTCGCCAAGGGACACCCCTCCACTTT. It specifies CASSRQGTPLHF.

V usage is TRBV5-4 and J usage is TRBJ2-7, with D perhaps given as TRBD1 or TRBD2 (6 bases each). Germline CDR1 is SGHNT and CDR2 is YYREEE (reference sequence). Trimming removed 4 bases at V and 4 bases at J, with 15 bases between. The CDR3 extends over 14 amino acids. The CDR3 DNA follows: TGTGCCAGCAGCCCGACCCTAGGGGGGTACGAGCAGTACGTC. Its protein is CASSPTLGGYEQYV.

This clonotype was observed once. This sequence joins TRBV3-1 and TRBJ2-4; D gene unclear. CDR1 is LGHDT, CDR2 YNNKEL, per germline (reference sequence). The V and J ends lost 1 base and 7 bases respectively, with 8 bases between them. This CDR3 comprises 13 residues. This CDR3 is CASSQVHTNIQYF. CDR3 bases: TGTGCCAGCAGCCAAGTCCATACGAACATTCAGTACTTC.

The chain recombines TRBV7-8 with TRBJ2-2; D uncertain. V lost 5 bases and J 0 bases, leaving 4 bases between the germline ends. The CDR3 has 13 residues. Germline CDR1 reads SGHVS; CDR2 reads FQNEAQ. The DNA of the CDR3 is TGTGCCAGCAGCACAACGAACACCGGGGAGCTGTTTTTT. It codes for CASSTTNTGELFF.

The DNA for the CDR3 is TGTGCCAGCAGCGTCTCTCCGTTACGCTCCTACAATGAGCAGTTCTTC. Its protein product is CASSVSPLRSYNEQFF. The genes are TRBV9 and TRBJ2-1; D is ambiguous. V shed 2 bases and J shed 0 bases, with 12 bases lying between them. CDR3 length: 16 amino acids. Germline values: CDR1 SGDLS, CDR2 YYNGEE.

This chain connects TRBV7-9 to TRBJ1-5, with unresolved D. CDR1 is SEHNR and CDR2 is FQNEAQ in the germline V gene (reference sequence). The V end lost 3 bases, the J end lost 7 bases, and 10 bases lay between the germline ends. The length of the CDR3 is 13 residues. In DNA form, the CDR3 reads TGTGCCAGCAGCTTTGATGTTGGGCAGCCCCAGCATTTT. This gives the protein CASSFDVGQPQHF.

The chain is built from TRBV20-1 and TRBJ2-3, with a possible D match to TRBD2 (6 bases). Germline assignment: CDR1 DFQATT and CDR2 SNEGSKA (reference sequence). V was cut by 6 bases and J by 6 bases, with 13 bases left in between. The CDR3 covers 12 residues. DNA for the CDR3: TGCAGTGCACCGACTAGTCCCGATACGCAGTATTTT. Amino acid sequence: CSAPTSPDTQYF.

The rearrangement links TRBV19 to TRBJ2-5, with a tentative D call TRBD1 (5 bases). CDR1 LNHDA and CDR2 SQIVND come from the germline V gene (reference sequence). The CDR3 consists of 13 residues. The V gene lost 3 bases and the J gene lost 7 bases, with 12 bases spanning the gap. CDR3 bases: TGTGCCAGTAGTATGGGGCAGGAAGGGACCCAGTACTTC. It yields the protein CASSMGQEGTQYF.

CDR3 in amino acids: CASNLANRQETQYF. The CDR3 DNA follows: TGTGCCAGCAATTTGGCGAACAGACAAGAGACCCAGTACTTC. The chain employs TRBV2 and TRBJ2-5; the D is unclear. Germline V gives CDR1 SNHLY, CDR2 FYNNEI. The CDR3 runs to 14 residues. V was trimmed by 7 bases and J by 2 bases, leaving 14 bases between them.

This clonotype was counted once. The chain recombines TRBV20-1 with TRBJ2-3; TRBD2 agrees at 13 bases. The CDR3 length is 17 residues. Germline V gives CDR1 DFQATT, CDR2 SNEGSKA (reference sequence). After removal of 5 bases from V and 4 bases from J, the junction contained 12 bases not matched to a gene. The CDR3 bases are TGCAGTGCTCAAAAGCCCGGGACTAGCGGGGTTGCAGATACGCAGTATTTT. Translating it yields CSAQKPGTSGVADTQYF.

The V call is TRBV20-1, the J call TRBJ1-1; D call uncertain. CDR3 size: 12 residues. Germline-derived CDR1 and CDR2 are DFQATT and SNEGSKA (reference sequence). Trimming cost V 4 bases and J 4 bases, with 10 bases left between them. CDR3 in DNA: TGCAGTGCTATCAGGACCAGCACTGAAGCTTTCTTT. Translated: CSAIRTSTEAFF.

The DNA of the CDR3 is TGTGCCAGCAGTTATGCCCAGGGGGGGAATCAGCCCCAGCATTTT. This codes for CASSYAQGGNQPQHF. The V and J genes are TRBV6-5 and TRBJ1-5, with 7 bases matching TRBD1. In germline, CDR1 is MNHEY, CDR2 SVGAGI. V lost 3 bases to trimming and J lost 4 bases; unmatched junction nucleotides: 6. This CDR3 is built from 15 residues.

V usage is TRBV3-1 and J usage is TRBJ2-2; 11 bases map to TRBD2. After removal of 5 bases from V and 3 bases from J, the junction contained 5 bases not matched to a gene. This CDR3 comprises 16 residues. Germline V gene lookup returns CDR1 LGHDT and CDR2 YNNKEL (reference sequence). CDR3 DNA: TGTGCCAGCAGCGCCTCGACTAGCGGGGACACCGGGGAGCTGTTTTTT. Protein: CASSASTSGDTGELFF.

This chain connects TRBV20-1 to TRBJ1-1; D remains unclear. Germline-derived CDR1 and CDR2 are DFQATT and SNEGSKA (reference sequence). The CDR3 covers 10 residues. The ends were cut back, 1 base at V and 4 bases at J, with 1 base in the middle. CDR3 DNA sequence: TGCAGTGCTAGAGTCACTGAAGCTTTCTTT. Protein: CSARVTEAFF.

The chain carries TRBV10-3 and TRBJ2-3; D remains ambiguous. The CDR3 length is 12 residues. Trimming removed 7 bases from V and 0 bases from J, with 5 bases in between. Germline CDR1 and CDR2: ENHRY and SYGVKD. Written as DNA, the CDR3 is TGTGCCATCAAGGAAAGCACAGATACGCAGTATTTT. Its translation: CAIKESTDTQYF.

V gene TRBV2 combines with J gene TRBJ2-5; D is undetermined. CDR3 size: 14 residues. Trimming pared 2 bases from V and 3 bases from J, leaving 10 bases between. Germline CDR1 reads SNHLY; CDR2 reads FYNNEI. CDR3 sequence (DNA): TGTGCCAGCAGTGAACGGTACAGCAAAGAGACCCAGTACTTC. Translated, it gives CASSERYSKETQYF. The whole variable domain, filled in from reference TRBV2 and TRBJ2-5, reads EPEVTQTPSHQVTQMGQEVILRCVPISNHLYFYWYRQILGQKVEFLVSFYNNEISEKSEIFDDQFSVERPDGSNFTLKIRSTKLEDSAMYFCASSERYSKETQYFGPGTRLLVL.

This sequence joins TRBV7-8 and TRBJ1-1; 7 bases match TRBD1. V lost 1 base, J lost 3 bases, and 5 bases stayed unmatched. This CDR3 is 15 amino acids long. Germline-derived CDR1 and CDR2 are SGHVS and FQNEAQ. CDR3 nucleotide sequence: TGTGCCAGCAGCTTAGACAGGGGAGGGGACACTGAAGCTTTCTTT. This gives the protein CASSLDRGGDTEAFF.

The genes are TRBV29-1 and TRBJ1-6, with 9 bases lining up with TRBD1. CDR1 SQVTM and CDR2 ANQGSEA come from the germline V gene. With V trimmed by 4 bases and J by 10 bases, 5 bases remained unmatched. The CDR3 has 13 residues. CDR3 DNA sequence: TGCAGCGTTGCGGACAGGGGACACTCACCCCTCCACTTT. Translating gives CSVADRGHSPLHF.

The chain is built from TRBV7-2 and TRBJ2-7, with D maybe TRBD2 (6 bases). The V gene's germline CDR1 is SGHTA and CDR2 FQGNSA. The CDR3 is 15 residues long. V was cut by 2 bases and J by 3 bases, with 14 bases left in between. CDR3 region: CASSLQGGTFYEQYF. CDR3 DNA: TGTGCCAGCAGCTTACAAGGCGGGACCTTCTACGAGCAGTACTTC.

This chain connects TRBV5-4 to TRBJ2-3; 9 bases line up with TRBD1. The CDR3 has 15 residues. Germline CDR1 and CDR2: SGHNT and YYREEE (reference sequence). The ends lost 0 bases at V and 1 base at J; junction bases unmatched: 0. CDR3 DNA sequence: TGTGCCAGCAGCTTGGGGGACAGGGGCACAGATACGCAGTATTTT. This gives the protein CASSLGDRGTDTQYF.

J is TRBJ1-5 and V is TRBV20-1, with 7 bases identical to TRBD1. With 6 bases clipped from V and 9 bases from J, the junction kept 14 bases outside the gene matches. From germline, CDR1 is DFQATT and CDR2 SNEGSKA (reference sequence). This CDR3 spans 14 amino acids. The CDR3 reads CSARTGSRDRPQHF. The CDR3 nucleotides are TGCAGTGCAAGGACAGGCTCACGGGATAGGCCCCAGCATTTT.

V is TRBV12-3 or TRBV12-4 and J is TRBJ1-6; TRBD1 agrees at 9 bases. This CDR3 region has 15 residues. V dropped 6 bases and J dropped 9; count of bases not matched to a gene: 9. The CDR3 sequence is CASSSTGTGSSPLHF. CDR3 sequence (DNA): TGTGCCAGCAGCTCAACCGGGACAGGGAGTTCACCCCTCCACTTT.

This chain connects TRBV5-7 to TRBJ1-5; 12 bases match TRBD1. TRBV5-7 is treated as an ORF (open reading frame) with a function not yet certain. The CDR3 length is 15 residues. The J segment lost 8 bases and the V segment lost 0 bases, leaving 3 bases of the junction unmatched. The DNA of the CDR3 is TGTGCCAGCAGCTTGGGGGGACAGGGGGCTGAGCCCCAGCATTTT. Protein sequence: CASSLGGQGAEPQHF.

The gene calls are TRBV6-2 or TRBV6-3 and TRBJ1-6; no clear D. V was trimmed by 8 bases and J by 4 bases, leaving 18 bases between them. The germline V gene encodes CDR1 MNHEY and CDR2 SVGEGT. The CDR3 loop spans 16 amino acids. CDR3 region: CASSTADSGYNSPLHF. CDR3 DNA: TGTGCCAGCTCTACAGCGGACTCGGGTTATAATTCACCCCTCCACTTT.

The chain carries TRBV5-1 and TRBJ2-2; possibly TRBD1 for D (6 bases). Trimming removed 5 bases from V and 7 bases from J, with 21 bases in between. The germline CDR1 and CDR2 sequences are SGHRS and YFSETQ. This CDR3 has 16 residues. The CDR3 region has the DNA TGCGCCAGCAGGGCGACGGGGCAGGGGTCTGGCGGGGAGCTGTTTTTT. Protein product: CASRATGQGSGGELFF.

The chain uses TRBV20-1 and TRBJ2-5, with a tentative D call TRBD1 (6 bases). The CDR3 spans 11 residues. Germline V gene data show CDR1 as DFQATT and CDR2 as SNEGSKA (reference sequence). The CDR3 region is CGGQNEETQYF. The CDR3 DNA reads as TGCGGAGGACAGAATGAAGAGACCCAGTACTTC.

V gene TRBV28 combines with J gene TRBJ1-2, with TRBD1 matching over 9 bases. This CDR3 has 14 residues. The trim removed 6 bases at V and 2 bases at J, leaving 4 bases unmatched. Germline V lookup: CDR1 MDHEN, CDR2 SYDVKM. The CDR3 DNA reads as TGTGCCAGCAGGAGGACAGGGGTAAACTATGGCTACACCTTC. As protein: CASRRTGVNYGYTF.

The chain combines TRBV28 with TRBJ2-7; D is unresolved. CDR3 length: 14 residues. Germline loops: CDR1 MDHEN, CDR2 SYDVKM. V lost 8 bases, J lost 2 bases, and 16 bases lay in between. CDR3 in amino acids: CASPVGIPTYEQYV. Here the CDR3 DNA reads TGTGCCAGCCCCGTGGGGATTCCCACCTACGAGCAGTACGTC.

The chain combines TRBV29-1 with TRBJ1-2; 7 nucleotides match TRBD1. J gave up 5 bases and V 4 bases, and 7 bases lay outside the gene matches. The CDR3 totals 13 residues. Germline CDR1 is SQVTM and CDR2 is ANQGSEA. In DNA, the CDR3 is TGCAGCGTTGTAAACAGGGGATTATATGGCTACACCTTC. Amino acids: CSVVNRGLYGYTF.